The subject of this entry is one TCR beta chain. This entry comes from a study of cytomegalovirus exposure and HLA in healthy donors. The germline gives CDR1 LNHDA, CDR2 SQIVND (reference sequence). The CDR3 runs to 13 residues. V dropped 6 bases and J dropped 2 bases, with 10 bases sitting between them. Use of 60 Vbeta and 13 Jbeta primers characterized the PCR. Using immunoSEQ multiplex PCR, the repertoire was profiled, and TCRdb retains in-frame clones only, with some absent. The repertoire holds 150,000 to 200,000 clones, with about nine tenths as singletons. The source is a boy aged 2 to 10 in good health and CMV-seronegative. The chain couples TRBV19 to TRBJ1-2; D gene uncertain. Sequencing used PBMCs. The CDR3 is CASRRDGNYGYTF. The DNA of the CDR3 is TGTGCCAGTAGGAGGGATGGGAACTATGGCTACACCTTC.